This is a list of T cell receptor beta chains from one sample in a study of blood T cell repertoires in COVID-19. Profiled with immunoSEQ multiplex PCR; TCRdb holds only in-frame clones, not every one. The sample records some 300,000 clones, approximately 90% being singletons. The sample taken for sequencing was PBMCs or T cells enriched from blood (not recorded which). The receptors come from a man aged 25-40 years who had recovered from COVID-19. Both conserved end residues are part of each CDR3. Fields, in order: D gene, V gene, clone size, J gene, CDR3 protein, CDR3 DNA. The D gene is left open where the match is weak. Part of the rows lack a size; the others show once, few, many or a class for expanded clones.

TRBD2	TRBV19	.	TRBJ2-7	CASGTGTSGINEQYF	TGTGCCAGTGGGACAGGGACTAGCGGGATAAACGAGCAGTACTTC
TRBD1	TRBV5-4	.	TRBJ2-1	CASTEDRGGNEQFF	TGTGCCAGCACCGAGGACAGGGGAGGCAATGAGCAGTTCTTC
.	TRBV3-1/TRBV3-2	.	TRBJ1-3	CASSHQYSGNTIYF	TGTGCCAGCAGCCATCAGTATTCTGGAAACACCATATATTTT
TRBD1	TRBV19	.	TRBJ2-7	CASSIGAGTGVYEQYF	TGTGCCAGTAGTATAGGGGCCGGGACAGGGGTCTACGAGCAGTACTTC
TRBD1	TRBV7-2	.	TRBJ2-1	CAIAWRQGSQFF	TGTGCCATCGCGTGGAGACAGGGGTCGCAGTTCTTC
.	TRBV28	.	TRBJ1-5	CASSFRYGNQPQHF	TGTGCCAGCAGTTTCCGTTATGGCAATCAGCCCCAGCATTTT
TRBD2	TRBV5-1	.	TRBJ2-5	CASSLLGLAGIETQYF	TGCGCCAGCAGCTTGCTGGGACTAGCGGGAATAGAGACCCAGTACTTC
.	TRBV28	.	TRBJ2-5	CASSPDTQETQYF	TGTGCCAGCAGTCCGGACACACAAGAGACCCAGTACTTC
.	TRBV27	.	TRBJ2-1	CASSPLLVAGTDEQFF	TGTGCCAGCAGTCCCCTCCTCGTGGCAGGTACGGATGAGCAGTTCTTC
TRBD2	TRBV25-1	.	TRBJ2-3	CASSDLLERGITDTQYF	TGTGCCAGCAGTGATCTCCTTGAGCGGGGGATCACAGATACGCAGTATTTT
TRBD1	TRBV2	.	TRBJ1-2	CASSEYFPDRNYGYTF	TGTGCCAGCAGCGAATACTTCCCGGACAGGAACTATGGCTACACCTTC
TRBD1	TRBV25-1	once	TRBJ1-2	CASSELTGRPYGYTF	TGTGCCAGCAGTGAATTGACAGGGCGCCCCTATGGCTACACCTTC
.	TRBV5-6	.	TRBJ1-2	CASSLAAGLNYGYTF	TGTGCCAGCAGCTTGGCTGCAGGGCTTAACTATGGCTACACCTTC
.	TRBV30	.	TRBJ1-5	CAWRARKNQPQHF	TGTGCCTGGAGGGCCAGGAAAAATCAGCCCCAGCATTTT
TRBD1	TRBV24-1	.	TRBJ2-7	CATLPGDRVGEQYF	TGTGCCACCCTCCCCGGGGACAGGGTAGGCGAGCAGTACTTC
.	TRBV30	.	TRBJ2-7	CAWSQGPPYEQYF	TGTGCCTGGTCCCAGGGCCCCCCCTACGAGCAGTACTTC
.	TRBV28	.	TRBJ2-7	CASSPGAYEQYF	TGTGCCAGCAGCCCGGGGGCCTACGAGCAGTACTTC
TRBD1	TRBV5-1	.	TRBJ1-1	CASSLDPSLTGGTEAFF	TGCGCCAGCAGCTTGGATCCCTCCCTGACAGGGGGCACTGAAGCTTTCTTT
.	TRBV12-1	.	TRBJ1-4	CASSFAGKEGVDEKLFF	TGTGCCAGCAGCTTTGCGGGGAAGGAAGGGGTCGATGAAAAACTGTTTTTT
.	TRBV1	.	TRBJ1-4	CTSSFDPGTTNEKLFF	TGCACCAGCAGCTTCGACCCGGGGACAACTAATGAAAAACTGTTTTTT
TRBD1	TRBV13	.	TRBJ1-6	CASSSSTGGLYNSPLHF	TGTGCCAGCAGCTCATCGACAGGGGGCCTTTATAATTCACCCCTCCACTTT
.	TRBV30	once	TRBJ1-2	CASLSKPTNYGYTF	TGTGCCTCACTTTCAAAGCCCACTAACTATGGCTACACCTTC
.	TRBV10-2	.	TRBJ1-1	CASSQGRTEAFF	TGCGCCAGCTCACAGGGTAGGACTGAAGCTTTCTTT
.	TRBV12-2	.	TRBJ2-7	CASRSHRTGEYEQYF	TGTGCAAGTCGCTCACACCGGACAGGGGAGTACGAGCAGTACTTC
.	TRBV2	.	TRBJ1-2	CASRGSNYGYTF	TGTGCCTCCAGGGGTTCTAACTATGGCTACACCTTC
TRBD1	TRBV3-1/TRBV3-2	.	TRBJ2-3	CASSHGTGHLTDTQYF	TGTGCCAGCAGCCATGGGACAGGGCATTTGACAGATACGCAGTATTTT
TRBD1	TRBV5-4	.	TRBJ1-2	CASRGGQGYGYTF	TGTGCCAGCAGGGGGGGACAGGGTTATGGCTACACCTTC
.	TRBV3-1/TRBV3-2	.	TRBJ1-3	CASSLDRSSGNTIYF	TGTGCCAGCAGCCTTGACAGGAGCTCTGGAAACACCATATATTTT
TRBD1	TRBV24-1	.	TRBJ2-3	CATSDFGTGLTDTQYF	TGTGCCACCAGTGATTTCGGGACAGGGCTCACAGATACGCAGTATTTT
TRBD2	TRBV9	.	TRBJ2-1	CASSVVGAGGRNEQFF	TGTGCCAGCAGCGTAGTGGGCGCGGGAGGCCGTAATGAGCAGTTCTTC
TRBD1	TRBV4-1	.	TRBJ2-7	CASSQTALGQGTHEQYF	TGCGCCAGCAGCCAGACGGCCCTCGGACAGGGAACCCACGAGCAGTACTTC
.	TRBV6-5	.	TRBJ2-2	CASRTGNTGELFF	TGTGCCAGCAGGACAGGGAACACCGGGGAGCTGTTTTTT
.	TRBV29-1	.	TRBJ1-5	CSVGERVNQPQHF	TGCAGCGTCGGGGAGAGGGTAAATCAGCCCCAGCATTTT
.	TRBV30	.	TRBJ1-2	CAWAGTTTYGYTF	TGTGCCTGGGCCGGGACAACCACCTATGGCTACACCTTC
.	TRBV29-1	.	TRBJ1-5	CSVSDSLNQPQHF	TGCAGCGTTTCGGACAGCCTCAATCAGCCCCAGCATTTT
.	TRBV19	.	TRBJ1-4	CASSIAGEKLFF	TGTGCCAGTAGTATAGCGGGGGAAAAACTGTTTTTT
TRBD1	TRBV4-1	.	TRBJ1-1	CASSQDNRGRESTEAFF	TGCGCCAGCAGCCAAGATAACAGGGGGCGTGAAAGCACTGAAGCTTTCTTT
.	TRBV5-8	.	TRBJ1-4	CASSLARRTNEKLFF	TGTGCCAGCAGCTTGGCGCGGAGAACTAATGAAAAACTGTTTTTT
.	TRBV10-3	.	TRBJ1-4	CAISEAGLLVKLFF	TGTGCCATCAGTGAGGCAGGATTGTTGGTAAAACTGTTTTTT
.	TRBV30	few	TRBJ1-2	CAWRPGHSNYGYTF	TGTGCCTGGAGGCCGGGACATTCTAACTATGGCTACACCTTC
TRBD1	TRBV11-2	once	TRBJ2-7	CASSQRQGSNEQYF	TGTGCCAGCAGCCAACGACAGGGCTCGAACGAGCAGTACTTC